The 3 T cell receptor beta chains below were found in one sample sequenced in a study of CD4+ T cells in melanoma. The assay was immunoSEQ multiplex PCR, and TCRdb's table has in-frame clones only and misses some. The data show 15,000 to 20,000 clones, 81% seen once. Material for sequencing was cells from a culture (not recorded whether cultured in vitro). The source of these receptors is a human donor with melanoma.

About this clone: Other DNA sequences in this specimen translate into the identical CDR3. The rearrangement links TRBV5-1 to TRBJ1-3; D is perhaps TRBD1 (6 bases). V lost 2 bases to trimming and J lost 4 bases, with 16 bases between them. This CDR3 is 16 amino acids long. Germline values: CDR1 SGHRS, CDR2 YFSETQ. The CDR3 sequence: CASSLREGGSGNTIYF. CDR3 nucleotides: TGCGCCAGCAGCTTAAGAGAGGGGGGATCCGGAAACACCATATATTTT.

The chain links TRBV11-2 to TRBJ2-7; D may be TRBD2 (6 bases). The CDR3 spans 15 residues. V was cut by 5 bases and J by 0 bases, with 14 bases left in between. Germline V gives CDR1 SGHAT, CDR2 FQNNGV. The CDR3 sequence is CASSARRDRSYEQYF. The CDR3, as DNA: TGTGCCAGCAGCGCCCGGAGGGACCGCTCCTACGAGCAGTACTTC.

By share, this clone counts as medium-sized. V and J are TRBV10-2 and TRBJ1-2, with 7 bases lining up with TRBD1. V was clipped by 4 bases and J by 8 bases; unmatched bases: 7. The germline V gene has CDR1 WSHSY and CDR2 SAAADI. The CDR3 is made up of 13 amino acids. The CDR3 nucleotides read TGCGCCAGCAGTGTAGACAGGGCGGAGGGCTACACCTTC. Residues: CASSVDRAEGYTF.